Shown below are 2 T cell receptor beta chains from a single sample sequenced in a study of blood T cells in healthy people across ages. Then a second PCR, running roughly 7 to 11 cycles, was carried out with a sample-barcoded 5' primer and a J-beta primer mix. TCRdb passed the 5' RACE reads through MiXCR, listing each CDR3 protein once. The sample has 1,100,000 or so distinct CDR3 sequences; roughly 45% are singletons. Material: blood. The receptors here all came from an older woman in good health.

The genes are TRBV10-3 and TRBJ2-1; maybe TRBD1 (6 bases). Near its end, the DNA agrees better with TRBJ2-7, so the J call may be wrong. CDR1 is ENHRY, CDR2 SYGVKD, per germline. CDR3 length: 11 amino acids. The CDR3 DNA sequence: TGTGCCATCAGTGCAGACAGGGAGCAGTACTTC. Translated, it gives CAISADREQYF.

This clonotype was seen repeatedly, ten times or more. The chain links TRBV5-1 to TRBJ2-7; TRBD1 matches at 9 bases. Trimming removed 4 bases from V and 2 bases from J; junction bases left unmatched: 13. The CDR3 loop spans 17 amino acids. The germline V gene has CDR1 SGHRS and CDR2 YFSETQ. CDR3 in amino acids: CASSPRTGANSAYEQYF. For the CDR3, the DNA is TGCGCCAGCAGCCCCAGGACAGGGGCGAATTCGGCCTACGAGCAGTACTTC.